These 26 T cell receptor beta chains were sequenced from one sample in a study of blood T cell repertoires in COVID-19 (dated by TCRdb to 2020 to 2022). The library was obtained by the immunoSEQ multiplex PCR assay. TCRdb took over this immuneACCESS table, retaining in-frame rearrangements with V and J assigned. Such tables are incomplete; in checked studies, under half of the missing clones stem from an unresolved V gene, and the remainder is unexplained. The sample profile shows 29,000 or so clones; around nine tenths of them were found once. The ten largest make up 10% to 15% of the sample. Material: peripheral blood. These receptors came from a human donor in a cohort sampled during active COVID-19. The donor label of this sample is uncertain.

The chain combines TRBV13 with TRBJ2-1; D may be TRBD1 (5 bases). V gave up 3 bases and J gave up 10 bases, with 10 bases separating them. The CDR3 is 12 residues long. Germline CDR1 and CDR2: PRHDT and FYEKMQ (reference sequence). As DNA, the CDR3 is TGTGCCAGCAGCTTCAGGGTGAGGGAGCAGTTCTTC. Protein product: CASSFRVREQFF.

The chain employs TRBV3-1 (or the pseudogene TRBV3-2) and TRBJ2-2, with D perhaps TRBD2 (6 bases). Germline V gene sequence: CDR1 LGHDT, CDR2 YNNKEL (reference sequence). The CDR3 covers 16 residues. Trimming stripped 4 bases from V and 5 bases from J, with 17 bases between. CDR3 amino acids: CASSRVPGEGTGELFF. CDR3 coding DNA: TGTGCCAGCAGCCGAGTCCCGGGAGAGGGGACCGGGGAGCTGTTTTTT.

This chain links TRBV12-3 or TRBV12-4 with TRBJ2-7; maybe TRBD2 (5 bases). V was trimmed by 3 bases and J by 2 bases, leaving 8 bases between them. The CDR3 has 13 amino acids. CDR3 amino acids: CASSFVGAYEQYF. The CDR3 bases are TGTGCCAGCAGTTTTGTCGGGGCCTACGAGCAGTACTTC.

This chain uses TRBV28 with TRBJ2-2; the match to TRBD2 covers 7 bases. The trim removed 3 bases at V and 0 bases at J, leaving 4 bases unmatched. Germline V gene sequence: CDR1 MDHEN, CDR2 SYDVKM. This CDR3 region has 16 residues. The CDR3 spells CASSFVRGANTGELFF. The CDR3 region has the DNA TGTGCCAGCAGTTTTGTCCGGGGGGCGAACACCGGGGAGCTGTTTTTT. The full variable domain, its missing parts supplied by reference TRBV28 and TRBJ2-2, is DVKVTQSSRYLVKRTGEKVFLECVQDMDHENMFWYRQDPGLGLRLIYFSYDVKMKEKGDIPEGYSVSREKKERFSLILESASTNQTSMYLCASSFVRGANTGELFFGEGSRLTVL.

The CDR3 nucleotides read TGTGCCAGCAGTGAAATAGAGAACGATAATTCACCCCTCCACTTT. It specifies CASSEIENDNSPLHF. The chain couples TRBV6-1 to TRBJ1-6, with D unclear. Trimming cost V 2 bases and J 5 bases, with 10 bases left between them. Per germline, CDR1 MNHNS and CDR2 SASEGT. This CDR3 has 15 residues.

This clone is medium-sized within its sample. The chain combines TRBV5-6 with TRBJ2-7, with 7 bases fitting TRBD1. V shed 4 bases and J 2 bases; nucleotides not matched to a gene: 3. CDR3 length equals 13 residues. Germline loops: CDR1 SGHDT, CDR2 YYEEEE. The CDR3 loop reads CASSPGTAYEQYF. The CDR3 DNA reads TGTGCCAGCAGCCCCGGGACAGCCTACGAGCAGTACTTC.

V usage is TRBV11-2 and J usage is TRBJ1-3; no reliable D call. This CDR3 comprises 13 residues. Trimming took off 1 base at V and 6 bases at J, with 7 bases between the two ends. CDR1 is SGHAT, CDR2 FQNNGV, per germline. The CDR3 loop reads CASSLGGENTIYF. CDR3 bases: TGTGCCAGCAGCTTAGGCGGCGAAAACACCATATATTTT.

This clone turned up a few times. The chain links TRBV4-2 to TRBJ2-7; 16 nucleotides match TRBD2. The CDR3 totals 17 residues. Germline loops: CDR1 LGHNA, CDR2 YNFKEQ. V lost 1 base, J lost 9 bases, and 9 bases stayed unmatched. This CDR3 reads CASSQGPGTSGREGQYF. The CDR3 bases are TGTGCCAGCAGCCAAGGCCCCGGGACTAGCGGGAGGGAAGGGCAGTACTTC.

The V call is TRBV19, the J call TRBJ2-2, with TRBD2 as a possible D gene (6 bases). The CDR3 spans 15 residues. Germline V gene data show CDR1 as LNHDA and CDR2 as SQIVND (reference sequence). Trimming removed 8 bases from V and 0 bases from J, with 13 bases in between. The CDR3 sequence is CASYPGLTNTGELFF. Here the CDR3 DNA reads TGTGCCAGTTATCCGGGACTCACGAACACCGGGGAGCTGTTTTTT.

J is TRBJ1-5 and V is TRBV19, with a tentative D call TRBD1 (6 bases). This CDR3 has 17 amino acids. Germline V gives CDR1 LNHDA, CDR2 SQIVND (reference sequence). V lost 4 bases and J lost 3, with 19 bases in between. CDR3 residues: CASSTRDKTLLNQPQHF. Here the CDR3 DNA reads TGTGCCAGTAGTACAAGGGACAAAACTTTACTCAATCAGCCCCAGCATTTT.

J is TRBJ2-1 and V is TRBV20-1; tentatively, D is TRBD2 (6 bases). Germline V lookup: CDR1 DFQATT, CDR2 SNEGSKA (reference sequence). The CDR3 covers 11 residues. V dropped 4 bases and J dropped 6 bases, with 7 bases sitting between them. This chain's CDR3 is CSAMGGNEQFF. The CDR3 nucleotides are TGCAGTGCTATGGGGGGCAATGAGCAGTTCTTC.

J is TRBJ2-5 and V is TRBV30; D gene uncertain. Germline CDR1 GTSNPN, CDR2 SVGIG (reference sequence). The CDR3 is 12 amino acids. Trimming removed 1 base from V and 5 bases from J, with 8 bases in between. CDR3 DNA: TGTGCCTGGAGTGGTATTTCTGAGACCCAGTACTTC. The encoded protein is CAWSGISETQYF. Looking up the rest from reference TRBV30 and TRBJ2-5 gives the full variable domain: SQTIHQWPATLVQPVGSPLSLECTVEGTSNPNLYWYRQAAGRGLQLLFYSVGIGQISSEVPQNLSASRPQDRQFILSSKKLLLSDSGFYLCAWSGISETQYFGPGTRLLVL.

The rearrangement links TRBV12-5 to TRBJ1-1; no clear D gene. The V end lost 6 bases, the J end lost 5 bases, and 16 bases lay between the germline ends. CDR1 and CDR2 (germline): LGHNT, FRNRAP. The CDR3 consists of 14 residues. In nucleotides, the CDR3 is TGTGCTAGTGGCCTGTCGAGGTCTGGTACTGAAGCTTTCTTT. Encoded protein: CASGLSRSGTEAFF.

The chain combines TRBV5-1 with TRBJ2-2; D is unresolved. V lost 1 base and J lost 4, with 5 bases in between. This CDR3 has 13 residues. The germline CDR1 and CDR2 sequences are SGHRS and YFSETQ. CDR3 DNA: TGCGCCAGCAGCTTGATTAGCACCGGGGAGCTGTTTTTT. This gives the protein CASSLISTGELFF.

The chain couples TRBV12-3 or TRBV12-4 to TRBJ2-1; tentative D call: TRBD2 (5 bases). This CDR3 spans 13 amino acids. Trimming stripped 2 bases from V and 5 bases from J, with 7 bases between. CDR3 in amino acids: CASSLMTNNEQFF. CDR3 bases: TGTGCCAGCAGTTTAATGACTAACAATGAGCAGTTCTTC.

The chain combines TRBV15 with TRBJ1-2; maybe TRBD1 (5 bases). Germline V gene lookup returns CDR1 LNHNV and CDR2 YYDKDF (reference sequence). CDR3 length: 13 residues. Trimming removed 5 bases from V and 7 bases from J, with 14 bases in between. CDR3 amino acids: CATSRPFQGGYTF. CDR3 DNA: TGTGCCACCAGCCGACCTTTTCAGGGTGGCTACACCTTC.

The chain carries TRBV19 and TRBJ2-7; 9 bases are shared with TRBD2. The germline V gene has CDR1 LNHDA and CDR2 SQIVND (reference sequence). This CDR3 has 13 residues. Unmatched junction bases numbered 8, after V lost 10 bases and J lost 4 bases. CDR3: CANIAGEQYEQYF. The CDR3 DNA reads TGTGCCAACATAGCGGGGGAGCAGTACGAGCAGTACTTC.

The chain employs TRBV29-1 and TRBJ1-1, with D unresolved. The CDR3 loop spans 14 amino acids. V shed 3 bases and J shed 5 bases, with 16 bases lying between them. Looked up from germline, CDR1 is SQVTM and CDR2 is ANQGSEA. The CDR3, as DNA: TGCAGCGTTGAGGAGGACTCCGCGGGGACTGAAGCTTTCTTT. It yields the protein CSVEEDSAGTEAFF.

J is TRBJ2-5 and V is TRBV24-1, with 11 positions matching TRBD2. Trimming cost V 4 bases and J 2 bases; bases outside gene matches: 2. The CDR3 covers 15 residues. In germline, CDR1 is KGHDR, CDR2 SFDVKD. CDR3 amino acids: CATSERTSGQETQYF. The CDR3 nucleotides read TGTGCCACCAGTGAGAGGACTAGCGGGCAAGAGACCCAGTACTTC.

This clone is medium-sized. The rearrangement joins TRBV10-2 to TRBJ2-1; 7 bases map to TRBD2. Per germline, CDR1 WSHSY and CDR2 SAAADI. Trimming removed 3 bases from V and 15 bases from J; junction bases left unmatched: 8. CDR3 length: 12 residues. CDR3 loop: CASSDMGREWFF. The CDR3 DNA is TGCGCCAGCAGTGATATGGGGCGGGAGTGGTTCTTC.

The V gene is TRBV11-2, the J gene TRBJ2-1; tentative D call: TRBD1 (7 bases). The CDR3 has 15 residues. Trimming stripped 5 bases from V and 7 bases from J, with 18 bases between. Germline CDR1 and CDR2: SGHAT and FQNNGV. In DNA form, the CDR3 reads TGTGCCAGCAGCCCCTGGAGGGGGCGTGTGAATGAGCAGTTCTTC. This codes for CASSPWRGRVNEQFF.

This sequence joins TRBV3-1 (or the pseudogene TRBV3-2) and TRBJ2-3, with TRBD1 matching 8 bases. Germline V gene sequence: CDR1 LGHDT, CDR2 YNNKEL (reference sequence). The CDR3 runs to 14 residues. V dropped 1 base and J dropped 4; count of bases not matched to a gene: 1. CDR3 DNA: TGTGCCAGCAGCCAAGGACAGGGGCCAGATACGCAGTATTTT. Translated, it gives CASSQGQGPDTQYF.

The genes are TRBV20-1 and TRBJ1-1; D is unclear. Germline V gives CDR1 DFQATT, CDR2 SNEGSKA (reference sequence). The CDR3 runs to 11 residues. The ends were cut back, 6 bases at V and 1 base at J, with 6 bases in the middle. Here the CDR3 reads CSARGNTEAFF. Here the CDR3 DNA reads TGCAGTGCGCGGGGGAACACTGAAGCTTTCTTT.

The chain joins TRBV9 to TRBJ2-7; 11 bases are shared with TRBD2. This CDR3 has 14 residues. V was pared by 4 bases and J by 3 bases, with 3 bases of the junction left unmatched. Germline CDR1 reads SGDLS; CDR2 reads YYNGEE. The CDR3 loop is CASSPGTSGYEQYF. CDR3 coding DNA: TGTGCCAGCAGCCCTGGGACTAGCGGCTACGAGCAGTACTTC. Looking up the rest from reference TRBV9 and TRBJ2-7 gives the full variable domain: DSGVTQTPKHLITATGQRVTLRCSPRSGDLSVYWYQQSLDQGLQFLIQYYNGEERAKGNILERFSAQQFPDLHSELNLSSLELGDSALYFCASSPGTSGYEQYFGPGTRLTVT.

V and J are TRBV28 and TRBJ2-1; TRBD2 is a possible D gene (5 bases). CDR1 is MDHEN and CDR2 is SYDVKM in the germline V gene. The CDR3 is made up of 15 amino acids. Trimming removed 5 bases at V and 2 bases at J, with 13 bases between. The CDR3 is CASSTWRVTYNEQFF. CDR3 bases: TGTGCCAGCAGTACCTGGCGGGTGACCTACAATGAGCAGTTCTTC. The full variable domain, its missing parts supplied by reference TRBV28 and TRBJ2-1, is DVKVTQSSRYLVKRTGEKVFLECVQDMDHENMFWYRQDPGLGLRLIYFSYDVKMKEKGDIPEGYSVSREKKERFSLILESASTNQTSMYLCASSTWRVTYNEQFFGPGTRLTVL.

This clone was seen once. The rearrangement uses TRBV3-1 (or the pseudogene TRBV3-2) and TRBJ2-1; 13 nucleotides align to TRBD2. Germline CDR1 LGHDT, CDR2 YNNKEL (reference sequence). This CDR3 is built from 15 residues. V shed 5 bases and J 9 bases; nucleotides not matched to a gene: 7. In DNA form, the CDR3 reads TGTGCCAGCAGCGACTGGACTAGCGGGAGCCCTGAGCAGTTCTTC. Translating it yields CASSDWTSGSPEQFF.